This TCR beta chain was found in a study of T cell responses to AZD1222 COVID-19 vaccine. Study-level findings and limits: Two AZD1222 administrations were followed by greater Spike-specific TCR breadth and depth. Clonal diversity may have been underestimated in mostly white British donors. The repertoires were collected only after the peak T cell response.

V lost 1 base and J lost 12, with 19 bases in between. The CDR3 length is 16 residues. From germline, CDR1 is LGHDT and CDR2 YNNKEL (reference sequence). On this clone itself: Its antigen is undetermined.

TCRdb's table, derived via immunoSEQ multiplex PCR, lists solely in-frame clones and lacks some. The data contain about 120,000 clones, over 70% of them seen just once; the ten biggest clones take up about 6%. The TCR comes from an adult in good health. This rearrangement joins TRBV3-1 (or the pseudogene TRBV3-2) to TRBJ1-6; no firm D call. Sequencing was performed on peripheral blood, taken on day 0 of AZD1222 vaccination. This chain's CDR3 is CASSQVIRKQAEPLHF. CDR3 DNA: TGTGCCAGCAGCCAAGTTATAAGGAAGCAGGCCGAACCCCTCCACTTT.